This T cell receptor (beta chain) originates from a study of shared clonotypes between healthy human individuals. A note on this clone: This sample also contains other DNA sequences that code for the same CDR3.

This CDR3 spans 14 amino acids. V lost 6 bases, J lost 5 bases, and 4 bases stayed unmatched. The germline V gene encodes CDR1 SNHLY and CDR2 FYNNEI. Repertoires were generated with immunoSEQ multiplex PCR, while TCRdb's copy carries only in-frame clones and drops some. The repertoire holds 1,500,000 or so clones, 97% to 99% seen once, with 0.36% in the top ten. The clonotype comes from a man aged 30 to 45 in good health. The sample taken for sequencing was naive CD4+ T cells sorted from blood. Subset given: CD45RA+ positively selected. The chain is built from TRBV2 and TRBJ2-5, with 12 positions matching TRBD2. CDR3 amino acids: CASRRLAGVETQYF. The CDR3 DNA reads TGTGCCAGCAGACGACTAGCGGGAGTGGAGACCCAGTACTTC.